The 27 T cell receptor beta chains given below trace back to one sample, sequenced in a study of read filtering for tumor transcriptome and immune sequencing. From around 0.4 ug of RNA, a library with molecular barcoded alpha/delta and beta/gamma adaptors was made. TCRdb independently ran MiXCR on the reads; one entry per CDR3 protein. The top ten clones hold approximately 15% of a sample with 49,000 or so distinct CDR3 sequences, 12% of them seen once. The sample consisted of a population of CD138-negative cells sorted from bone marrow. These receptors all come from a donor older than 35 with multiple myeloma.

This clonotype was found many times. The CDR3 loop is CSARAGEHATAKNIQYF. DNA of the CDR3: TGCAGTGCTAGAGCGGGAGAACATGCAACGGCCAAAAACATTCAGTACTTC. The J gene is TRBJ2-4, the V gene TRBV20-1; maybe TRBD2 (6 bases). Trimming pared 1 base from V and 1 base from J, leaving 17 bases between. The CDR3 is 17 residues long. Per the germline V gene, CDR1 is DFQATT and CDR2 is SNEGSKA (reference sequence).

This clonotype has at least ten counts. J is TRBJ2-1 and V is TRBV11-2; D may be TRBD2 (5 bases). Germline V gives CDR1 SGHAT, CDR2 FQNNGV. Between the trimmed V and J ends, which lost 4 bases and 0 bases, there was a span of 7 bases. The CDR3 length is 14 residues. The CDR3 coding sequence is TGTGCCAGCAGCTCCCGGGACTCCTACAATGAGCAGTTCTTC. This codes for CASSSRDSYNEQFF.

This clonotype has just a few counts. One junction end disagrees with the germline gene, perhaps due to a read error. This chain uses TRBV7-9 with TRBJ2-1; 9 nucleotides align to TRBD2. This CDR3 comprises 15 residues. Per germline, CDR1 SEHNR and CDR2 FQNEAQ (reference sequence). The CDR3 DNA reads TGTGCCAGCAGTTTTATAGCGGGAGCCGCCTATGAGCAGCTCTTC. Protein product: CASSFIAGAAYEQLF.

This clonotype was observed a handful of times. The chain combines TRBV6-6 with TRBJ2-5, with TRBD1 matching 8 bases. The CDR3 has 15 amino acids. After removal of 2 bases from V and 4 bases from J, the junction contained 6 bases not matched to a gene. Germline loops: CDR1 MNHNY, CDR2 SVGAGI (reference sequence). CDR3 sequence: CASSYPGQGGETQYF. In nucleotides, the CDR3 is TGTGCCAGCAGTTACCCAGGACAGGGCGGAGAGACCCAGTACTTC.

Notes on this clonotype: This may come from a read error, since a much larger clone is one base off. The CDR3 spells CASSSRQGINYSYTF. CDR3 coding DNA: TGTGCCAGCAGTTCCAGACAGGGGATAAACTATAGCTACACCTTC. The chain links TRBV6-5 to TRBJ1-2; 8 positions agree with TRBD1. From germline, CDR1 is MNHEY and CDR2 SVGAGI. The CDR3 sequence is 15 residues long.

The V gene is TRBV19, the J gene TRBJ2-2; 7 positions match TRBD1. V shed 5 bases, J shed 1 base, and the junction held 7 bases outside the gene matches. The CDR3 totals 16 residues. The germline CDR1 and CDR2 sequences are LNHDA and SQIVND (reference sequence). CDR3 coding DNA: TGTGCCAGTAGTTATTACAGGGGTATGAACACCGGGGAGCTGTTTTTT. It encodes CASSYYRGMNTGELFF. The full variable domain, with the rest looked up from reference TRBV19 and TRBJ2-2, is DGGITQSPKYLFRKEGQNVTLSCEQNLNHDAMYWYRQDPGQGLRLIYYSQIVNDFQKGDIAEGYSVSREKKESFPLTVTSAQKNPTAFYLCASSYYRGMNTGELFFGEGSRLTVL.

This clonotype has at least ten counts. The rearrangement uses TRBV10-2 and TRBJ2-7; TRBD2 is a possible D gene (6 bases). V lost 6 bases to trimming and J lost 4 bases, with 10 bases between them. This CDR3 has 12 amino acids. CDR1 is WSHSY and CDR2 is SAAADI in the germline V gene. CDR3 loop: CASSLGGYEQYF. In nucleotides, the CDR3 is TGCGCCAGCAGCCTGGGGGGTTACGAGCAGTACTTC.

As regards this clonotype: A read error may be the cause here, since a much bigger clone is one base away. The chain links TRBV3-1 to TRBJ2-2; possible D gene TRBD2, 5 bases. The germline V gene has CDR1 LGHDT and CDR2 YNNKEL (reference sequence). This CDR3 has 13 residues. This chain's CDR3 is CASSQFTTGELSF. The CDR3 DNA follows: TGTGCCAGCAGCCAGTTTACGACCGGGGAGCTGTCTTTT. The full variable domain, completed using reference TRBV3-1 and TRBJ2-2, is DTAVSQTPKYLVTQMGNDKSIKCEQNLGHDTMYWYKQDSKKFLKIMFSYNNKELIINETVPNRFSPKSPDKAHLNLHINSLELGDSAVYFCASSQFTTGELSFGEGSRLTVL.

This clonotype has a count of ten or more. This chain connects TRBV10-2 to TRBJ2-7; no reliable D call. The CDR3 has 11 residues. The germline V gene has CDR1 WSHSY and CDR2 SAAADI. Trimming stripped 0 bases from V and 4 bases from J, with 1 base between. The CDR3 here is CASSESYEQYF. The CDR3 DNA follows: TGCGCCAGCAGTGAGTCATACGAGCAGTACTTC.

This clonotype was recorded many times. The V gene is TRBV20-1, the J gene TRBJ1-2, with D perhaps matching TRBD1 (5 bases). The CDR3 runs to 13 residues. V lost 3 bases, J lost 3 bases, and 11 bases lay in between. From germline, CDR1 is DFQATT and CDR2 SNEGSKA (reference sequence). DNA for the CDR3: TGCAGTGCTAGCCCAGGGCCGGACTATGGCTACACCTTC. It encodes CSASPGPDYGYTF.

This clonotype was found many times. The V call is TRBV10-2, the J call TRBJ2-1; TRBD2 matches 9 bases. The CDR3 has 15 residues. Germline CDR1 WSHSY, CDR2 SAAADI. V shed 3 bases, J shed 6 bases, and the junction held 6 bases outside the gene matches. Here the CDR3 reads CASSEPGLASNEQFF. The CDR3 coding sequence is TGCGCCAGCAGTGAACCGGGACTAGCCAGCAATGAGCAGTTCTTC.

Notes on this clonotype: With a much larger clone just one base away, this may be a read error. CDR3: CASIRRISGTDTQYF. In DNA, the CDR3 is TGTGCCAGCATCCGCAGGATTAGTGGTACAGATACGCAGTATTTT. The chain uses TRBV7-2 and TRBJ2-3; no reliable D call. Trimming took 7 bases from V and 3 from J, leaving 17 bases between them. This CDR3 region has 15 residues. The germline V gene encodes CDR1 SGHTA and CDR2 FQGNSA.

In its sample, this clonotype ranks as medium-sized. The chain uses TRBV29-1 and TRBJ2-1; 10 positions agree with TRBD1. Germline V gives CDR1 SQVTM, CDR2 ANQGSEA. The V segment lost 6 bases and the J segment 9 bases; nucleotides outside the gene matches: 14. The CDR3 has 15 residues. This CDR3 is CSVTLRDRGFGEQFF. The CDR3 DNA is TGCAGCGTGACACTCCGGGACAGGGGTTTCGGTGAGCAGTTCTTC.

This clonotype came up many times. The CDR3 DNA is TGTGCCAGCGGACTAGCGGGAGAAGCGGAGACCCAGTACTTC. Its protein is CASGLAGEAETQYF. The genes are TRBV27 and TRBJ2-5; 13 nucleotides match TRBD2. Trimming at V came to 8 bases and at J to 5 bases, leaving 5 bases not matched to a gene. The CDR3 covers 14 residues. From germline, CDR1 is MNHEY and CDR2 SMNVEV (reference sequence).

The sample holds many counts of this clonotype. This chain connects TRBV4-2 to TRBJ1-5, with D hard to call. CDR1 LGHNA and CDR2 YNFKEQ come from the germline V gene. The CDR3 totals 13 residues. With 0 bases removed from V and 8 bases from J, the gap between germline ends came to 8 bases. DNA of the CDR3: TGTGCCAGCAGCCAAGATATCGGAGAGCCCCAGCATTTT. As protein: CASSQDIGEPQHF.

This clonotype appeared many times. This chain links TRBV20-1 with TRBJ2-7; TRBD2 agrees at 9 bases. Germline values: CDR1 DFQATT, CDR2 SNEGSKA (reference sequence). V lost 6 bases, J lost 2 bases, and 5 bases stayed unmatched. The CDR3 is 13 residues long. CDR3: CSAIAGDAYEQYF. The DNA of the CDR3 is TGCAGTGCAATAGCGGGGGATGCCTACGAGCAGTACTTC.

This clonotype has a count of ten or more. This chain uses TRBV7-8 with TRBJ1-1; tentatively, D is TRBD1 (6 bases). Trimming took off 1 base at V and 4 bases at J, with 25 bases between the two ends. The V gene's germline CDR1 is SGHVS and CDR2 FQNEAQ. The CDR3 is 19 residues long. This CDR3 is CASSLDLTASQGRGTEAFF. CDR3 DNA: TGTGCCAGCAGCTTAGATCTCACGGCATCACAGGGAAGGGGCACTGAAGCTTTCTTT.

This clonotype was seen repeatedly, ten times or more. The chain employs TRBV6-5 and TRBJ2-7; 10 nucleotides line up with TRBD1. This CDR3 is 14 amino acids long. V shed 6 bases and J 3 bases; nucleotides not matched to a gene: 5. Looked up from germline, CDR1 is MNHEY and CDR2 is SVGAGI. The CDR3 nucleotides are TGTGCCAGCAGGGGGACAGGGGACGGCTACGAGCAGTACTTC. Residues: CASRGTGDGYEQYF.

This clonotype was seen ten or more times. This sequence joins TRBV7-2 and TRBJ2-1; tentative D call: TRBD2 (6 bases). Germline V CDR1 and CDR2: SGHTA, FQGNSA. Trimming took off 6 bases at V and 0 bases at J, with 15 bases between the two ends. The CDR3 consists of 16 residues. The CDR3 DNA is TGTGCCAGCAGGCCCCGCCTGGGAGGCTCCTACAATGAGCAGTTCTTC. As protein: CASRPRLGGSYNEQFF. The full variable domain, with the rest looked up from reference TRBV7-2 and TRBJ2-1, is GAGVSQSPSNKVTEKGKDVELRCDPISGHTALYWYRQSLGQGLEFLIYFQGNSAPDKSGLPSDRFSAERTGGSVSTLTIQRTQQEDSAVYLCASRPRLGGSYNEQFFGPGTRLTVL.

This clonotype showed up many times. This chain uses TRBV19 with TRBJ1-5, with D uncertain. V was cut by 11 bases and J by 5 bases, with 16 bases left in between. Germline CDR1 reads LNHDA; CDR2 reads SQIVND (reference sequence). There are 13 residues in the CDR3. CDR3 loop: CAGRSRDHQPQHF. DNA for the CDR3: TGTGCCGGGAGAAGCAGAGATCATCAGCCCCAGCATTTT.

This clonotype was seen repeatedly, ten times or more. The chain couples TRBV30 to TRBJ1-5; 7 bases fit TRBD1. V shed 2 bases and J 0 bases; nucleotides not matched to a gene: 10. Germline assignment: CDR1 GTSNPN and CDR2 SVGIG (reference sequence). The CDR3 has 17 residues. CDR3 loop: CAWSLSTGLYSNQPQHF. The CDR3, as DNA: TGTGCCTGGAGTTTGTCGACAGGGCTCTATAGCAATCAGCCCCAGCATTTT. The entire variable domain, with the rest obtained from reference TRBV30 and TRBJ1-5, is as follows: SQTIHQWPATLVQPVGSPLSLECTVEGTSNPNLYWYRQAAGRGLQLLFYSVGIGQISSEVPQNLSASRPQDRQFILSSKKLLLSDSGFYLCAWSLSTGLYSNQPQHFGDGTRLSIL.

This clonotype has ten or more counts. The chain recombines TRBV24-1 with TRBJ2-1, with 9 bases matching TRBD2. The germline V gene has CDR1 KGHDR and CDR2 SFDVKD. The CDR3 totals 15 residues. Trimming removed 1 base from V and 8 bases from J; junction bases left unmatched: 5. CDR3 loop: CATSDFGTSRDEQFF. As DNA, the CDR3 is TGTGCCACCAGTGATTTCGGGACTAGCCGCGATGAGCAGTTCTTC.

This clonotype was picked up a small number of times. One junction end does not reproduce the germline sequence, and a read error may be involved. The chain has TRBV7-9 and TRBJ2-1; D gene unclear. This CDR3 contains 12 residues. Germline CDR1 SEHNR, CDR2 FQNEAQ (reference sequence). The CDR3 nucleotides read TGTGCCAGCAGCTCCGGCAGAATTGAGCGGTTCTTC. It codes for CASSSGRIERFF.

This clonotype appeared many times. The CDR3: CASTWDRLGETQYF. The CDR3 DNA reads TGTGCCAGCACCTGGGACCGGCTTGGGGAGACCCAGTACTTC. V is TRBV2 and J is TRBJ2-5; D may be TRBD1 or TRBD2 (5 bases each). V was pared by 7 bases and J by 5 bases, with 17 bases between. The CDR3 is 14 amino acids. The V gene's germline CDR1 is SNHLY and CDR2 FYNNEI.

This clonotype was counted many times. The rearrangement joins TRBV30 to TRBJ1-5; D ambiguous. The germline V gene encodes CDR1 GTSNPN and CDR2 SVGIG (reference sequence). The CDR3 totals 13 residues. V lost 3 bases and J 1 base, leaving 7 bases between the germline ends. For the CDR3, the DNA is TGTGCCTGGAGCCTTAAAAGCAATCAGCCCCAGCATTTT. Its protein is CAWSLKSNQPQHF.

This clonotype has ten or more counts. V and J are TRBV6-5 and TRBJ2-1, with TRBD2 identical over 11 bases. The CDR3 sequence is 15 residues long. Germline CDR1 reads MNHEY; CDR2 reads SVGAGI. Trimming removed 3 bases from V and 9 bases from J; junction bases left unmatched: 7. CDR3 nucleotide sequence: TGTGCCAGCAGTTATTTAGCGGGAGGGGTAGGTGAGCAGTTCTTC. Translation: CASSYLAGGVGEQFF.

This clonotype was found many times. The gene calls are TRBV29-1 and TRBJ2-3; TRBD2 matches at 8 bases. Trimming took 4 bases from V and 0 from J; bases not matched to a gene: 12. Per the germline V gene, CDR1 is SQVTM and CDR2 is ANQGSEA. The CDR3 totals 17 residues. The CDR3 spells CSVVWLAGASSTDTQYF. The CDR3 bases are TGCAGCGTTGTTTGGCTAGCGGGTGCGTCTAGCACAGATACGCAGTATTTT.